The 5 T cell receptor beta chains presented below share a single source sample, sequenced in a study of cytomegalovirus exposure and HLA in healthy donors. The primer mix had 60 Vbeta and 13 Jbeta primers. Sequenced by immunoSEQ multiplex PCR; TCRdb stores in-frame clones only, minus some. Of some 210,000 clones in the sample, 85% to 90% are singletons; the top ten hold roughly 1.3%. Material for sequencing was PBMCs. The receptors derive from a man aged 25 to 40 in good health and CMV-seronegative.

The chain couples TRBV28 to TRBJ2-1, with TRBD2 as a possible D gene (5 bases). Germline lookup yields CDR1 MDHEN and CDR2 SYDVKM. Trimming removed 7 bases at V and 8 bases at J, with 12 bases between. This CDR3 is 12 amino acids long. The DNA of the CDR3 is TGTGCCAGCACCGGACTCATCCATGAGCAGTTCTTC. Its protein product is CASTGLIHEQFF.

This clone was recorded only once. The chain carries TRBV30 and TRBJ2-5, with 12 bases lining up with TRBD2. The CDR3 contains 14 residues. Germline lookup yields CDR1 GTSNPN and CDR2 SVGIG (reference sequence). V lost 3 bases, J lost 5 bases, and 4 bases stayed unmatched. CDR3 region: CAWRLAGGGETQYF. CDR3 bases: TGTGCCTGGAGACTAGCGGGAGGAGGTGAGACCCAGTACTTC.

The J gene is TRBJ1-5, the V gene TRBV19, with D perhaps matching TRBD1 (5 bases). There are 17 residues in the CDR3. The germline V gene encodes CDR1 LNHDA and CDR2 SQIVND (reference sequence). The ends were cut back, 5 bases at V and 0 bases at J, with 17 bases in the middle. The CDR3 DNA is TGTGCCAGTAGTCAGCTTCAGGGCCTTCCTAGCAATCAGCCCCAGCATTTT. It specifies CASSQLQGLPSNQPQHF.

The chain is built from TRBV7-2 and TRBJ2-5, with D perhaps matching TRBD2 (5 bases). Deletions cut 5 bases from V and 2 bases from J, with 12 bases between. Germline V gene sequence: CDR1 SGHTA, CDR2 FQGNSA. This CDR3 has 14 residues. The CDR3 region has the DNA TGTGCCAGCAGCCCCAACGGGATGCAAGAGACCCAGTACTTC. Its translation: CASSPNGMQETQYF.

This clone showed up just once. The chain is built from TRBV6-4 and TRBJ2-1; the D gene is possibly TRBD1 (6 bases). The germline V and J ends were trimmed by 2 bases and 6 bases, with 14 bases remaining between them. In germline, CDR1 is MRHNA, CDR2 SNTAGT. The CDR3 covers 15 residues. The CDR3: CASSDPGTRGNEQFF. The CDR3, as DNA: TGTGCCAGCAGTGACCCCGGGACCAGGGGCAATGAGCAGTTCTTC.